Included here is one T cell receptor (beta chain) sequence, with context. Treatment specified: around 19 received Ad26.COV2.S at low or high dose, single or two shots; 5 received placebo; per-sample allocation not given. Day 63 following the first vaccine or placebo injection was when the samples were taken. As its vector, the vaccine had Ad26, which expressed Wuhan-strain SARS-CoV-2 spike. The sample originates from a study of Ad26.COV2.S vaccination and SARS-CoV-2 variants. TCRdb's copy holds only in-frame clones and misses some; the assay was immunoSEQ multiplex PCR. The data show about 460,000 clones, roughly nine tenths seen once. Germline-derived CDR1 and CDR2 are MNHEY and SMNVEV (reference sequence). The CDR3 extends over 15 amino acids. Trimming cost V 3 bases and J 6 bases; bases outside gene matches: 8.

Sequenced material: peripheral blood, taken in a trial of Ad26.COV2.S vaccine versus placebo. The genes are TRBV27 and TRBJ2-3; the match to TRBD2 covers 8 bases. The sequence derives from a person between 18 and 65 years old who received the Ad26.COV2.S COVID-19 vaccine or a placebo. CDR3 DNA: TGTGCCAGCAGTTTGAGGAGCGGGAGTTGGGATACGCAGTATTTT. This gives the protein CASSLRSGSWDTQYF.